This T cell receptor (beta chain) was identified in a study of blood T cell repertoires in COVID-19. Study in general: The origin of the acute and convalescent COVID-19 samples was the United States, Italy and Spain. T cells, B-cell-depleted T cells, or PBMCs provided the cDNA or gDNA that served as material.

Germline V lookup: CDR1 SGHAT, CDR2 FQNNGV. The ends lost 4 bases at V and 4 bases at J; junction bases unmatched: 13. The CDR3 sequence is 17 residues long. Sequencing used immunoSEQ multiplex PCR; TCRdb keeps in-frame clones, though not all of them. The data contain around 390,000 clones, approximately 87% of them seen just once; the ten biggest clones take up roughly a tenth. Two negative PCRs, clearance, or symptom resolution had been documented for recovered Cohort 3 donors. The sequencing sample was made of PBMCs or T cells enriched from blood (not recorded which). The clonotype comes from a woman in her fifties or sixties who had recovered from COVID-19. V gene TRBV11-2 combines with J gene TRBJ1-2, with TRBD1 identical over 9 bases. CDR3 loop: CASSSGTGLPLSYGYTF. The CDR3 nucleotides are TGTGCCAGCAGCTCCGGGACAGGGTTACCGTTGAGCTATGGCTACACCTTC. The full variable domain, rest sourced from reference TRBV11-2 and TRBJ1-2, is EAGVAQSPRYKIIEKRQSVAFWCNPISGHATLYWYQQILGQGPKLLIQFQNNGVVDDSQLPKDRFSAERLKGVDSTLKIQPAKLEDSAVYLCASSSGTGLPLSYGYTFGSGTRLTVV.